This record concerns one T cell receptor (beta chain) sequence. It was by 5'RACE template switching with UMIs that TCR beta cDNA was made. Reanalyzing the 5' RACE reads, TCRdb keeps one entry per CDR3 protein, without DNA. The repertoire table contains some 280,000 distinct CDR3 sequences. This entry comes from a study of T cells expressing NK-cell markers. Germline loops: CDR1 MDHEN, CDR2 SYDVKM. The CDR3 has 13 residues. J is TRBJ2-5 and V is TRBV28; the D call of TRBD1 rests on TCRdb alone, since no DNA is present to check it. The sequencing sample was made of blood T cells: a sorted CD56 or NKG2C T cell subset, CD4+ or CD8+ T cells, or bulk PBMC T cells (not recorded which). This clonotype was obtained from a man younger than 30 in good health. The CDR3 sequence is CASSLNGAVPQYF.